This T cell receptor beta chain was recorded in a study of blood T cell repertoires in COVID-19. Study in general: The United States, Italy and Spain were the sources of the acute and convalescent COVID-19 samples. T cells, B-cell-depleted T cells, or PBMCs supplied cDNA or gDNA.

J was trimmed by 3 bases and V by 3 bases; bases with no gene match: 3. The CDR3 covers 14 residues. CDR1 is SGDLS and CDR2 is YYNGEE in the germline V gene. Per the original data handling: The authors estimated nucleated cell counts from reference gene primer amplification. Sequencing was performed with immunoSEQ multiplex PCR; in TCRdb, only in-frame clones are kept and a portion is missing. The V and J calls and clone size come from that table; D and trimming were worked out from the DNA. Among about 98,000 clones, about 89% were seen once, and the ten largest hold around 10%. This clone has just one count.

The sequence was obtained from a man in his forties or fifties with acute or convalescent COVID-19. The V call is TRBV9, the J call TRBJ2-5; 9 bases fit TRBD1. The sequencing input was peripheral blood. This CDR3 reads CASSGGTGKETQYF. The CDR3 DNA is TGTGCCAGCAGCGGCGGGACAGGGAAAGAGACCCAGTACTTC.